These 31 T cell receptor beta chains were all obtained from the same sample, sequenced in a study of T cell changes during pregnancy in multiple sclerosis. Produced via immunoSEQ multiplex PCR; TCRdb's table is partial and in-frame only. The sample lists about 110,000 clones, 85% to 95% seen once, with around 1.5% in the top ten. The material sequenced was peripheral blood, taken after pregnancy. The source is a female donor with multiple sclerosis, enrolled in a pregnancy study.

This clone was detected once. V and J are TRBV28 and TRBJ1-1; D possibly corresponds to TRBD1 (5 bases). Per the germline V gene, CDR1 is MDHEN and CDR2 is SYDVKM. Trimming pared 4 bases from V and 4 bases from J, leaving 25 bases between. The CDR3 is made up of 18 amino acids. The CDR3 DNA reads TGTGCCAGCAGTTCCGCACGGGGGGTGATAGGAAGAAGCACTGAAGCTTTCTTT. Protein: CASSSARGVIGRSTEAFF. The full variable domain, completed using reference TRBV28 and TRBJ1-1, is DVKVTQSSRYLVKRTGEKVFLECVQDMDHENMFWYRQDPGLGLRLIYFSYDVKMKEKGDIPEGYSVSREKKERFSLILESASTNQTSMYLCASSSARGVIGRSTEAFFGQGTRLTVV.

This sequence joins TRBV7-9 and TRBJ1-1; the D gene is possibly TRBD1 (6 bases). This CDR3 comprises 14 residues. Trimming removed 5 bases from V and 2 bases from J, with 12 bases in between. The V gene's germline CDR1 is SEHNR and CDR2 FQNEAQ (reference sequence). The CDR3 region has the DNA TGTGCCAGCAGCCCCATCAGGGGTAACACTGAAGCTTTCTTT. It codes for CASSPIRGNTEAFF.

This chain links TRBV7-9 with TRBJ2-2; TRBD1 matches 10 bases. CDR1 is SEHNR, CDR2 FQNEAQ, per germline (reference sequence). Trimming took 1 base from V and 1 from J; bases not matched to a gene: 3. The CDR3 runs 17 residues. The CDR3 sequence: CASSLGTGGWNTGELFF. As DNA, the CDR3 is TGTGCCAGCAGCTTAGGGACAGGGGGATGGAACACCGGGGAGCTGTTTTTT.

This clone was seen a handful of times. V usage is TRBV29-1 and J usage is TRBJ1-1; D gene uncertain. With 4 bases removed from V and 4 bases from J, the gap between germline ends came to 7 bases. The CDR3 extends over 11 amino acids. CDR1 is SQVTM and CDR2 is ANQGSEA in the germline V gene. Here the CDR3 reads CSVVLSTEAFF. The CDR3 bases are TGCAGCGTTGTCCTTAGCACTGAAGCTTTCTTT. The full variable domain, completed using reference TRBV29-1 and TRBJ1-1, is SAVISQKPSRDICQRGTSLTIQCQVDSQVTMMFWYRQQPGQSLTLIATANQGSEATYESGFVIDKFPISRPNLTFSTLTVSNMSPEDSSIYLCSVVLSTEAFFGQGTRLTVV.

J is TRBJ1-4 and V is TRBV28, with TRBD1 identical over 8 bases. This CDR3 contains 15 residues. CDR1 and CDR2 from the germline V gene are MDHEN and SYDVKM. Trimming cost V 5 bases and J 7 bases; bases outside gene matches: 9. The CDR3 reads CASSRIQGGIEKLFF. The DNA of the CDR3 is TGTGCCAGCAGTCGCATACAGGGGGGAATTGAAAAACTGTTTTTT.

The V call is TRBV7-9, the J call TRBJ1-2; D unresolved. Germline CDR1 is SEHNR and CDR2 is FQNEAQ (reference sequence). Between the trimmed V and J ends, which lost 1 base and 10 bases, there was a span of 16 bases. This CDR3 comprises 14 residues. CDR3: CASSLGPEGIFYTF. CDR3 in DNA: TGTGCCAGCAGCTTAGGGCCGGAGGGAATTTTCTACACCTTC. The whole variable domain, remainder taken from reference TRBV7-9 and TRBJ1-2, is DTGVSQNPRHKITKRGQNVTFRCDPISEHNRLYWYRQTLGQGPEFLTYFQNEAQLEKSRLLSDRFSAERPKGSFSTLEIQRTEQGDSAMYLCASSLGPEGIFYTFGSGTRLTVV.

The V and J genes are TRBV6-6 and TRBJ2-1; 8 nucleotides align to TRBD2. Looked up from germline, CDR1 is MNHNY and CDR2 is SVGAGI (reference sequence). The length of the CDR3 is 16 residues. V shed 7 bases and J 0 bases; nucleotides not matched to a gene: 8. CDR3 region: CASIRGSGGSYNEQFF. The CDR3 DNA reads as TGTGCCAGCATCCGAGGCAGCGGGGGCTCCTACAATGAGCAGTTCTTC.

V and J are TRBV19 and TRBJ1-2; 7 bases match TRBD1. The ends lost 6 bases at V and 2 bases at J; junction bases unmatched: 6. CDR1 is LNHDA and CDR2 is SQIVND in the germline V gene (reference sequence). The CDR3 has 14 residues. The CDR3 spells CASRTTGANYGYTF. Written as DNA, the CDR3 is TGTGCCAGTAGGACCACAGGGGCCAACTATGGCTACACCTTC.

The V gene is TRBV28, the J gene TRBJ2-1; D is possibly TRBD1 (7 bases). Germline CDR1 is MDHEN and CDR2 is SYDVKM. CDR3 size: 13 residues. The V end lost 8 bases, the J end lost 7 bases, and 15 bases lay between the germline ends. The CDR3 nucleotides are TGTGCCAGCCAGGGGGGCTTAATAAATGAGCAGTTCTTC. Amino acids: CASQGGLINEQFF.

The rearrangement joins TRBV6-5 to TRBJ2-7; TRBD1 is a possible D gene (5 bases). Germline CDR1 MNHEY, CDR2 SVGAGI. V lost 6 bases and J lost 0, with 12 bases in between. This CDR3 has 14 residues. The chain's CDR3 is CASSRGRASYEQYF. In DNA, the CDR3 is TGTGCCAGCAGCCGCGGCAGGGCCTCCTACGAGCAGTACTTC.

The chain links TRBV4-2 to TRBJ2-6, with 8 bases aligning to TRBD2. Germline trimming cut 1 base from V and 0 bases from J; bases unmatched to any gene: 5. The CDR3 loop spans 18 amino acids. The germline CDR1 and CDR2 sequences are LGHNA and YNFKEQ. The CDR3, as DNA: TGTGCCAGCAGCCAAGCCCTAGCGGGTCTCTCTGGGGCCAACGTCCTGACTTTC. This gives the protein CASSQALAGLSGANVLTF.

The J gene is TRBJ1-1, the V gene TRBV13; D possibly corresponds to TRBD1 (5 bases). Trimming shortened V by 4 bases and J by 13 bases, and 19 bases separated the two germline ends. This CDR3 is built from 13 residues. In germline, CDR1 is PRHDT, CDR2 FYEKMQ (reference sequence). DNA of the CDR3: TGTGCCAGCAGCTCCTCACCCGGGATGGGGGGTTTCTTT. Its protein product is CASSSSPGMGGFF.

The chain is built from TRBV7-9 and TRBJ1-2; D ambiguous. There are 13 residues in the CDR3. CDR1 and CDR2 (germline): SEHNR, FQNEAQ (reference sequence). V lost 4 bases to trimming and J lost 1 base, with 7 bases between them. The CDR3 coding sequence is TGTGCCAGCAGCTCGGGTCTTAACTATGGCTACACCTTC. It encodes CASSSGLNYGYTF.

The rearrangement uses TRBV18 and TRBJ2-2; 13 nucleotides agree with TRBD2. The CDR3 is 18 residues long. V was pared by 3 bases and J by 0 bases, with 4 bases of the junction left unmatched. CDR1 is KGHSH, CDR2 LQKENI, per germline. CDR3 DNA: TGTGCCAGCTCACCGCTACTAGCGGGAGGGACGAACACCGGGGAGCTGTTTTTT. Encoded protein: CASSPLLAGGTNTGELFF.

The V gene is TRBV5-5, the J gene TRBJ2-7, with TRBD2 matching 13 bases. Germline V gives CDR1 SGHKS, CDR2 YYEKEE (reference sequence). The CDR3 is 15 amino acids. Germline trimming cut 3 bases from V and 4 bases from J; bases unmatched to any gene: 4. CDR3: CASSWGGLAGYEQYF. The CDR3 DNA reads TGTGCCAGCAGCTGGGGGGGACTAGCGGGGTACGAGCAGTACTTC.

V and J are TRBV29-1 and TRBJ2-2; 9 bases map to TRBD1. Trimming removed 4 bases from V and 7 bases from J; junction bases left unmatched: 4. CDR1 SQVTM and CDR2 ANQGSEA come from the germline V gene. The length of the CDR3 is 13 residues. The CDR3 sequence is CSVATGGNGELFF. The CDR3 nucleotides are TGCAGCGTTGCTACAGGGGGCAACGGGGAGCTGTTTTTT.

This clone was picked up one time. The V call is TRBV14, the J call TRBJ1-1, with D perhaps TRBD1 (5 bases). Trimming took off 3 bases at V and 6 bases at J, with 20 bases between the two ends. The germline V gene has CDR1 SGHDN and CDR2 FVKESK. This CDR3 spans 16 amino acids. The CDR3 bases are TGTGCCAGCAGCCATATGGGGCGCCGGGCGTACGCTGAAGCTTTCTTT. This encodes CASSHMGRRAYAEAFF.

This chain joins TRBV28 and TRBJ2-7; perhaps TRBD1 as D (5 bases). Germline V gives CDR1 MDHEN, CDR2 SYDVKM. The germline V and J ends were trimmed by 5 bases and 2 bases, with 10 bases remaining between them. The CDR3 consists of 13 residues. CDR3 coding DNA: TGTGCCAGCAGTGACAGCCCCACCTACGAGCAGTACTTC. Translated: CASSDSPTYEQYF.

This clone was recorded a few times. V and J are TRBV2 and TRBJ2-2; TRBD2 is a possible D gene (6 bases). This CDR3 is 13 amino acids long. The ends were cut back, 11 bases at V and 0 bases at J, with 10 bases in the middle. Per the germline V gene, CDR1 is SNHLY and CDR2 is FYNNEI. CDR3 loop: CARDSSNTGELFF. DNA for the CDR3: TGTGCCCGGGACTCTTCGAACACCGGGGAGCTGTTTTTT.

The V call is TRBV27, the J call TRBJ1-5; TRBD1 might be the D (6 bases). CDR1 MNHEY and CDR2 SMNVEV come from the germline V gene (reference sequence). This CDR3 has 14 residues. Trimming pared 4 bases from V and 2 bases from J, leaving 9 bases between. CDR3 amino acids: CASSSGVGNQPQHF. The CDR3, as DNA: TGTGCCAGCAGTTCAGGGGTAGGCAATCAGCCCCAGCATTTT.

The V gene is TRBV6-1, the J gene TRBJ1-2, with TRBD1 as a possible D gene (5 bases). The V and J ends lost 6 bases and 6 bases respectively, with 20 bases between them. Germline CDR1 MNHNS, CDR2 SASEGT. CDR3 size: 15 residues. The CDR3 region has the DNA TGTGCCAGCAGCCACCCTGGGGGGGAAAGGAATGGCTACACCTTC. This sequence encodes CASSHPGGERNGYTF.

V is TRBV27 and J is TRBJ2-1; 13 nucleotides agree with TRBD2. The CDR3 runs 12 residues. CDR1 is MNHEY and CDR2 is SMNVEV in the germline V gene (reference sequence). Losses at the gene ends were 5 bases for V and 15 bases for J; bases not matched to a gene: 4. The CDR3 DNA sequence: TGTGCCAGCAGTACTAGCGGGAGGGCCTGGTTCTTC. Translation gives CASSTSGRAWFF.

V usage is TRBV27 and J usage is TRBJ2-5, with 8 nucleotides matching TRBD1. The CDR3 contains 15 residues. The trim removed 6 bases at V and 4 bases at J, leaving 10 bases unmatched. Per germline, CDR1 MNHEY and CDR2 SMNVEV (reference sequence). The chain's CDR3 is CASSHWTGQRETQYF. The CDR3 DNA reads TGTGCCAGCAGCCACTGGACAGGGCAAAGAGAGACCCAGTACTTC.

The gene calls are TRBV7-9 and TRBJ1-2; no clear D gene. Between the trimmed V and J ends, which lost 0 bases and 8 bases, there was a span of 13 bases. The germline V gene has CDR1 SEHNR and CDR2 FQNEAQ (reference sequence). This CDR3 spans 14 amino acids. This chain's CDR3 is CASSLAVNLGGYTF. Here the CDR3 DNA reads TGTGCCAGCAGCTTAGCGGTGAACCTGGGCGGCTACACCTTC. The full variable domain, in which reference TRBV7-9 and TRBJ1-2 provide the parts outside the CDR3, is DTGVSQNPRHKITKRGQNVTFRCDPISEHNRLYWYRQTLGQGPEFLTYFQNEAQLEKSRLLSDRFSAERPKGSFSTLEIQRTEQGDSAMYLCASSLAVNLGGYTFGSGTRLTVV.

The chain recombines TRBV5-1 with TRBJ2-1, with 9 bases fitting TRBD1. There are 14 residues in the CDR3. J gave up 8 bases and V 4 bases, and 7 bases lay outside the gene matches. Germline values: CDR1 SGHRS, CDR2 YFSETQ. Written as DNA, the CDR3 is TGCGCCAGCAGCCCCGGGGGACAGGGCTATGAGCAGTTCTTC. Amino acids: CASSPGGQGYEQFF.

V is TRBV5-1 and J is TRBJ2-3; no firm D call. V gave up 4 bases and J gave up 1 base, with 7 bases separating them. The CDR3 totals 13 residues. Germline V gene lookup returns CDR1 SGHRS and CDR2 YFSETQ. The CDR3 bases are TGCGCCAGCAGCGTACTGGGCACAGATACGCAGTATTTT. This translates into CASSVLGTDTQYF. The entire variable domain, with the rest obtained from reference TRBV5-1 and TRBJ2-3, is as follows: KAGVTQTPRYLIKTRGQQVTLSCSPISGHRSVSWYQQTPGQGLQFLFEYFSETQRNKGNFPGRFSGRQFSNSRSEMNVSTLELGDSALYLCASSVLGTDTQYFGPGTRLTVL.

V gene TRBV6-5 combines with J gene TRBJ1-3, with no clear D. The CDR3 spans 16 residues. V was shortened by 0 bases and J by 2 bases, with 11 bases between the two germline ends. The V gene's germline CDR1 is MNHEY and CDR2 SVGAGI. CDR3 DNA: TGTGCCAGCAGTTACTCGTGGACTGGCGCTGGAAACACCATATATTTT. It is translated as CASSYSWTGAGNTIYF.

This chain connects TRBV6-6 to TRBJ1-4, with a tentative D call TRBD1 (6 bases). Germline loops: CDR1 MNHNY, CDR2 SVGAGI (reference sequence). The CDR3 length is 16 residues. Trimming removed 2 bases from V and 0 bases from J, with 10 bases in between. The CDR3 protein is CASSYREGATNEKLFF. DNA of the CDR3: TGTGCCAGCAGTTACCGGGAGGGGGCAACTAATGAAAAACTGTTTTTT.

This chain connects TRBV28 to TRBJ2-6, with a weak D call TRBD2 (5 bases). Germline CDR1 reads MDHEN; CDR2 reads SYDVKM. Trimming left V 2 bases short and J 2 bases short, with 7 bases between. The CDR3 has 15 amino acids. CDR3 in DNA: TGTGCCAGCAGTTTAGGAGGAGCTGGGGCCAACGTCCTGACTTTC. Translating gives CASSLGGAGANVLTF.

The rearrangement joins TRBV11-2 to TRBJ1-4; D unresolved. CDR1 and CDR2 from the germline V gene are SGHAT and FQNNGV. There are 12 residues in the CDR3. V shed 4 bases and J shed 8 bases, with 8 bases lying between them. CDR3 in DNA: TGTGCCAGCAGCTCCCGGAGAGAAAAACTGTTTTTT. Its protein is CASSSRREKLFF.

CDR3 sequence: CASSPPVSGNTIYF. The CDR3 DNA follows: TGTGCCAGCTCACCACCCGTCTCTGGAAACACCATATATTTT. The chain employs TRBV18 and TRBJ1-3; D is ambiguous. The V gene lost 0 bases and the J gene lost 0 bases, with 3 bases spanning the gap. The CDR3 loop spans 14 amino acids. Looked up from germline, CDR1 is KGHSH and CDR2 is LQKENI. Supplemented by reference TRBV18 and TRBJ1-3, the full variable domain reads NAGVMQNPRHLVRRRGQEARLRCSPMKGHSHVYWYRQLPEEGLKFMVYLQKENIIDESGMPKERFSAEFPKEGPSILRIQQVVRGDSAAYFCASSPPVSGNTIYFGEGSWLTVV.